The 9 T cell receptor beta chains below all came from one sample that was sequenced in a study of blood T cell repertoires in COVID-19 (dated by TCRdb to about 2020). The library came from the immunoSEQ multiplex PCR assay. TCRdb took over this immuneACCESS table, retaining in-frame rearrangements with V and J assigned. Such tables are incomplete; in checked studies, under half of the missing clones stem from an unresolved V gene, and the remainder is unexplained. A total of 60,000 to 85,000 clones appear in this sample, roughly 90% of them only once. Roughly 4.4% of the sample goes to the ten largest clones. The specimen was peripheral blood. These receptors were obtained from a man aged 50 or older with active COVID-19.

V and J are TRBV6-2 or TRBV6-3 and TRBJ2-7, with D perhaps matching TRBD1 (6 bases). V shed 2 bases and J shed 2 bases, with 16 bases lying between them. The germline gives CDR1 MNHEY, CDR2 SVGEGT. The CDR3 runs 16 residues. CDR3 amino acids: CASSYLDGDTAYEQYF. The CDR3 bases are TGTGCCAGCAGTTACCTCGATGGGGACACAGCCTACGAGCAGTACTTC.

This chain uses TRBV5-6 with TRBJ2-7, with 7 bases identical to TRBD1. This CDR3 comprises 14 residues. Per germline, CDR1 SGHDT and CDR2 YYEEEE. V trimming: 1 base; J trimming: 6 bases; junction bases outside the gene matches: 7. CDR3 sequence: CASSLWQGVAEQYF. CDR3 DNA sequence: TGTGCCAGCAGCTTGTGGCAGGGGGTTGCCGAGCAGTACTTC.

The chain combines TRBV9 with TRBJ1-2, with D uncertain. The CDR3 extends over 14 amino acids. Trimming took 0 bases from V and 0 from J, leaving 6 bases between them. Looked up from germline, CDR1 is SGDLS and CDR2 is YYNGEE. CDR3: CASSVDATNYGYTF. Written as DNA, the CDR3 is TGTGCCAGCAGCGTAGACGCGACTAACTATGGCTACACCTTC.

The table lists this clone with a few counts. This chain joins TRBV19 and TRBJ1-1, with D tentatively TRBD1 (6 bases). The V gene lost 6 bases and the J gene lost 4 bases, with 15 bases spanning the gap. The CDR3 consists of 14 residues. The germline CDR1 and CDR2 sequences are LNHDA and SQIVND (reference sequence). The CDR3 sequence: CASSLGGFGTEAFF. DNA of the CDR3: TGTGCCAGTAGCCTTGGGGGCTTTGGCACTGAAGCTTTCTTT.

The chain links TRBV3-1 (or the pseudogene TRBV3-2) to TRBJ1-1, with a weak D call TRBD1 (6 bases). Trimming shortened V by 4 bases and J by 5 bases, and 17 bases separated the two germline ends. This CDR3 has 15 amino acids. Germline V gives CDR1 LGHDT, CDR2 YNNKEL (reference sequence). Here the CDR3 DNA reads TGTGCCAGCAGCCGCGTAGGGGGGGGAGGGACTGAAGCTTTCTTT. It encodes CASSRVGGGGTEAFF.

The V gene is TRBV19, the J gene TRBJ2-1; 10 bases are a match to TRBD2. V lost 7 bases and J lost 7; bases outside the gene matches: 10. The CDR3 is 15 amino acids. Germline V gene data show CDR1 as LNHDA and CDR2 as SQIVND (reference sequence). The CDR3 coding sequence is TGTGCCAGTACGGGACGTCTAGCGGGAGTTAATGAGCAGTTCTTC. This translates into CASTGRLAGVNEQFF.

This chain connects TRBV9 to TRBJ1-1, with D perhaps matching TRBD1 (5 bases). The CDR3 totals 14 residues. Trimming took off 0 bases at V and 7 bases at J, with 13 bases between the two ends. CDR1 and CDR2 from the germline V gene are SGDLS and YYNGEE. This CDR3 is CASSVGRQGSEAFF. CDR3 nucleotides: TGTGCCAGCAGCGTAGGCCGGCAGGGTAGTGAAGCTTTCTTT.

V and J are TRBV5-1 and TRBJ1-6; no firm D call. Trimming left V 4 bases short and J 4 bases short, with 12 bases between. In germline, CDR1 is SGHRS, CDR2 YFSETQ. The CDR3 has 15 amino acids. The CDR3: CASSVYTGYNSPLHF. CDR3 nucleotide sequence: TGCGCCAGCAGCGTATACACGGGTTATAATTCACCCCTCCACTTT.

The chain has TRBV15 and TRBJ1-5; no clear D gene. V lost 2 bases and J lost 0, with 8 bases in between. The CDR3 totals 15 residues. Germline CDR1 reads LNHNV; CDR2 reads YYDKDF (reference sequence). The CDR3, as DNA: TGTGCCACCAGCAGACTGATCTATAGCAATCAGCCCCAGCATTTT. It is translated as CATSRLIYSNQPQHF.